This is a list of T cell receptor beta chains from one sample in a study of T cell changes during pregnancy in multiple sclerosis. Sequencing used immunoSEQ multiplex PCR; TCRdb keeps in-frame clones, though not all of them. Here the sample spans roughly 70,000 clones, 91% being singletons. The starting material was peripheral blood, obtained in the first trimester of pregnancy. These receptors all stem from a female donor with multiple sclerosis, enrolled in a pregnancy study. Each CDR3 is given without its conserved first and last residue.

v_call	cdr3_aa
TRBV9	ASSVQPTANYGYT
TRBV30	AWSVTGDKPQH
TRBV18	ASSSPGLAHEQY
TRBV2	ASSGELQETQY
TRBV6-5	ASSYSFGPTNYGYT
TRBV5-1	ASSLETGTLDTQY
TRBV4-1	ASSQEGRGTEAF
TRBV4-2	ASSPKGGETGELF
TRBV19	ASSSQGTNSPLH
TRBV5-1	ASSLNYREDTQY
TRBV23-1	ASTRLSSTRGECFGYT
TRBV2	ASSGQVFGNTIY
TRBV29-1	SVVAPGTGPYEQY
TRBV5-1	ASSSDRYNEKLF
TRBV7-3	ASSLMQGAEEQY
TRBV5-1	ASSLESGISETQY
TRBV4-2	ASSQVRAGEAF
TRBV11-2	ASSFSGRDTGELF
TRBV11-2	ASSLVAGGNQPQH
TRBV19	ASSTRRGLGPAGANVLT
TRBV9	ASSVAGTVSYNSPLH
TRBV28	ASSLSGLAKNIQY
TRBV10-1	ASRLTSAPSNEQF
TRBV2	ASRVGGREANVLT
TRBV11-1	ASSLGGDEQF
TRBV19	ASSNPGGLQPQH
TRBV19	ASREAGVAYNSPLH
TRBV5-1	ASSFGTNPNTEAF
TRBV6-6	ARPNGGIDEKLF
TRBV6-4	ASSGGAESNQPQH
TRBV9	ASSGGPSGASTDTQY
TRBV5-4	ASSFSTGNTEAF
TRBV6-1	ASSGDRVGKPYEQY
TRBV19	ASSISLNQPQH
TRBV25-1	ASSEYGLDEQY
TRBV5-4	ASSHATGELF
TRBV5-1	ASSLERAYEQY
TRBV6-5	ASSGDSFSNQPQH
TRBV11-2	ASSFPGLRYNEQF
TRBV6-5	ASSPTAGGQPQH
TRBV27	ASSQTPTGELF
TRBV6-5	ASSYRIQGATEAF
TRBV19	ASSIWGPGQGRSNQPQH
TRBV30	AWSPGFNTQY
TRBV29-1	SVEETGGDEAF